Below are 9 T cell receptor beta chains sequenced from a single sample in a study of T-cell memory formation after mild COVID-19 (dated by TCRdb to the early 2020s). Libraries were constructed by 5' RACE. TCRdb names Illumina NovaSeq 6000 as the instrument used. The raw public data were reprocessed by TCRdb itself: fastp quality trimming at Q25, MiXCR clonotype calling, in-frame beta chains only. Each CDR3 protein gets just one entry, which takes the most common genes and DNA from the rows behind it. The sample includes about 350,000 distinct CDR3 sequences, with approximately 29% observed a single time. The ten largest clones represent about 14% of the sample. Specimen: PBMCs or a T cell subset sorted from them (not recorded which). These receptors were obtained from an adult woman who had mild COVID-19 (a few samples of this study predate the infection). The sample titles of this study are shuffled in the database, so cell type and time point are left out; the donor was told from shared clones.

The chain is built from TRBV7-9 and TRBJ1-2; unclear D gene. Germline V gene data show CDR1 as SEHNR and CDR2 as FQNEAQ (reference sequence). V lost 0 bases to trimming and J lost 2 bases, with 13 bases between them. The CDR3 has 16 amino acids. This chain's CDR3 is CASSLALGRQNYGYTF. The CDR3 DNA reads as TGTGCCAGCAGCTTAGCGCTGGGTCGTCAGAACTATGGCTACACCTTC.

This chain uses TRBV4-1 with TRBJ2-7; possible D gene TRBD2, 5 bases. Between the trimmed V and J ends, which lost 4 bases and 1 base, there was a span of 14 bases. Germline V gene lookup returns CDR1 MGHRA and CDR2 YSYEKL. The CDR3 loop spans 15 amino acids. The CDR3 DNA follows: TGCGCCAGCAGCCCTGCTGGACTGAGGTCCTACGAGCAGTACTTC. Encoded protein: CASSPAGLRSYEQYF.

The rearrangement links TRBV7-3 to TRBJ2-2, with no clear D. Germline V lookup: CDR1 SGHTA, CDR2 FQGTGA. This CDR3 is 15 amino acids long. Deletions cut 1 base from V and 8 bases from J, with 14 bases between. For the CDR3, the DNA is TGTGCCAGCAGCTTAAAAGGCGATAGCATGGGGGAGCTGTTTTTT. Translated: CASSLKGDSMGELFF.

This clonotype turned up a few times. This chain joins TRBV6-5 and TRBJ1-2, with 8 positions matching TRBD1. Trimming took 7 bases from V and 8 from J; bases not matched to a gene: 9. Germline V lookup: CDR1 MNHEY, CDR2 SVGAGI. The CDR3 is 13 amino acids. CDR3 region: CASTRQGARGYTF. CDR3 in DNA: TGTGCCAGCACCCGGCAGGGGGCGAGGGGCTACACCTTC.

This clonotype has a handful of counts. The chain carries TRBV12-3 or TRBV12-4 and TRBJ2-5, with TRBD1 matching over 9 bases. V shed 3 bases, J shed 0 bases, and the junction held 5 bases outside the gene matches. The CDR3 spans 16 residues. In DNA form, the CDR3 reads TGTGCCAGCAGTTTTCCGGGACAGGGCTACCAAGAGACCCAGTACTTC. Its translation is CASSFPGQGYQETQYF.

The V call is TRBV7-3, the J call TRBJ2-3; D is unclear. The V end lost 3 bases, the J end lost 2 bases, and 6 bases lay between the germline ends. This CDR3 has 13 amino acids. Per germline, CDR1 SGHTA and CDR2 FQGTGA. CDR3 bases: TGTGCCAGCAGCTTGTGGCCCACAGATACGCAGTATTTT. Protein sequence: CASSLWPTDTQYF.

V and J are TRBV4-1 and TRBJ1-1; possible D gene TRBD1, 6 bases. The CDR3 spans 15 residues. CDR1 is MGHRA and CDR2 is YSYEKL in the germline V gene. Trimming took off 6 bases at V and 0 bases at J, with 14 bases between the two ends. The CDR3 sequence: CASSRLQGLNTEAFF. CDR3 in DNA: TGCGCCAGCAGTCGATTACAGGGTTTGAACACTGAAGCTTTCTTT.

J is TRBJ2-1 and V is TRBV4-3; 13 bases are a match to TRBD2. From germline, CDR1 is LGHNA and CDR2 YSLEER. CDR3 length: 17 residues. V trimming: 0 bases; J trimming: 4 bases; junction bases outside the gene matches: 3. The CDR3 DNA reads as TGCGCCAGCAGCCAAGATTCGGGACTAGCGGGGTACAATGAGCAGTTCTTC. Amino acid sequence: CASSQDSGLAGYNEQFF.

The sample holds a few counts of this clonotype. The rearrangement uses TRBV27 and TRBJ2-1; 7 nucleotides match TRBD1. CDR1 is MNHEY, CDR2 SMNVEV, per germline (reference sequence). Trimming at V came to 5 bases and at J to 6 bases, leaving 10 bases not matched to a gene. This CDR3 is built from 15 residues. CDR3 in DNA: TGTGCCAGCAGTCCACTGACAGGGTATTCCAATGAGCAGTTCTTC. Translated, it gives CASSPLTGYSNEQFF.